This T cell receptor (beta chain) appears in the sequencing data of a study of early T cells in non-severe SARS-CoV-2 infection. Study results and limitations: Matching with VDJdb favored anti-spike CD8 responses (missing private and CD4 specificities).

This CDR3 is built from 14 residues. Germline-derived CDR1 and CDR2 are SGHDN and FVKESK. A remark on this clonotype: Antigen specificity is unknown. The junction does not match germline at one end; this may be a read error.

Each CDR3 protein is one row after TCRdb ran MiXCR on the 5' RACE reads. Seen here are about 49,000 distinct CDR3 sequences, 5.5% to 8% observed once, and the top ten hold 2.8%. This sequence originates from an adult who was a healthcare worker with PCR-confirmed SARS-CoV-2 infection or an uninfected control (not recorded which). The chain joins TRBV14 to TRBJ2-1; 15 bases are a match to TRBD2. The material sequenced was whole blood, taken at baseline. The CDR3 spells CASSSGLAGGAQVF. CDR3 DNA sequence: TGTGCCAGCAGCTCCGGACTAGCGGGGGGGGCTCAGGTCTTC.